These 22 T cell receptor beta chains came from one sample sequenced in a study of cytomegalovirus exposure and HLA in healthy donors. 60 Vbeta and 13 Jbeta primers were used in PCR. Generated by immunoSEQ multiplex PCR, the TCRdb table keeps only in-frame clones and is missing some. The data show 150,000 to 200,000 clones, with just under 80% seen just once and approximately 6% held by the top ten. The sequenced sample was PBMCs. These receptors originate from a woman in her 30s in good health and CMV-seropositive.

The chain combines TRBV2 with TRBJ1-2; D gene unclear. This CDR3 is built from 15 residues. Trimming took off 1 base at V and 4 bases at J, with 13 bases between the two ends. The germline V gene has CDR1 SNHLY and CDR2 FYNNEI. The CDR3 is CASSEDFVVGYGYTF. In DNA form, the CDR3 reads TGTGCCAGCAGTGAAGATTTTGTCGTCGGCTATGGCTACACCTTC.

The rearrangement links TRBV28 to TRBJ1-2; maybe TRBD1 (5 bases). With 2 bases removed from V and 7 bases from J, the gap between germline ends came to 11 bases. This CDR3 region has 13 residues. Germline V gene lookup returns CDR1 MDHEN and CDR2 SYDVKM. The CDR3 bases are TGTGCCAGCAGTTTAAAACAGGTATCTGGCTACACCTTC. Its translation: CASSLKQVSGYTF.

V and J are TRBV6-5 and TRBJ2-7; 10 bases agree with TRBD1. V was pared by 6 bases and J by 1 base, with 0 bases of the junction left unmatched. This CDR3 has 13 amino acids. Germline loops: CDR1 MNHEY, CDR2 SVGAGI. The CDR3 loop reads CASRDRGSYEQYF. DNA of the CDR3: TGTGCCAGCAGGGACAGGGGGTCCTACGAGCAGTACTTC.

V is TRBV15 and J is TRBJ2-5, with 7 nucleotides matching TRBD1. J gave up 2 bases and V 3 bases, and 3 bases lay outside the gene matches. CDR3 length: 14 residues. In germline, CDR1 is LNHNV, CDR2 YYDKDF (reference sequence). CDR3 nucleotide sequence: TGTGCCACCAGCAGGGGGACAGTTCAAGAGACCCAGTACTTC. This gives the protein CATSRGTVQETQYF.

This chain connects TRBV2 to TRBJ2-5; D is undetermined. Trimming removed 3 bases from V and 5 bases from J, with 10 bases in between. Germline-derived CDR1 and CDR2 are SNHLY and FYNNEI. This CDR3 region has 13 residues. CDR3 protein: CASSERLRETQYF. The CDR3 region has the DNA TGTGCCAGCAGTGAGCGTCTGCGGGAGACCCAGTACTTC.

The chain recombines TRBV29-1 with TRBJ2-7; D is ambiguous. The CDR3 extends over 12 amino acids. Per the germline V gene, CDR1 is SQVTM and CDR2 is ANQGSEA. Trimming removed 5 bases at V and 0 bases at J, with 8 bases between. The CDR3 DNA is TGCAGCGTTTTATCAGGCTCCTACGAGCAGTACTTC. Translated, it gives CSVLSGSYEQYF.

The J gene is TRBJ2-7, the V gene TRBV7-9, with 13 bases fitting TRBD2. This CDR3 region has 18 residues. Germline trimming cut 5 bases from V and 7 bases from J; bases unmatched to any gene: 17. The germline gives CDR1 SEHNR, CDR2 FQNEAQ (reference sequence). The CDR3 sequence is CASSTPGLAGQGGWEQYF. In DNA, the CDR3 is TGTGCCAGCAGCACCCCGGGACTAGCGGGACAAGGGGGGTGGGAGCAGTACTTC.

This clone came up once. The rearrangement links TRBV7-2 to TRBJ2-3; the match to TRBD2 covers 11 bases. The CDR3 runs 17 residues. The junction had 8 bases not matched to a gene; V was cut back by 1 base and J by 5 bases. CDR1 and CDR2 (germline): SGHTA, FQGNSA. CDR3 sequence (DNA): TGTGCCAGCAGCTTAGAACTAGCGGGGGCCCTTAGAGATACGCAGTATTTT. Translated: CASSLELAGALRDTQYF.

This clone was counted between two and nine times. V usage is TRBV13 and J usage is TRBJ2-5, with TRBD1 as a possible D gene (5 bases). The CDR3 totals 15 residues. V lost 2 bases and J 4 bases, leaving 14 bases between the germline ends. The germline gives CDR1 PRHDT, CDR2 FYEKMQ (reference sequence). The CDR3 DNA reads TGTGCCAGCAGCTTACAGGGCCCAGGGCGAGAGACCCAGTACTTC. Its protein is CASSLQGPGRETQYF.

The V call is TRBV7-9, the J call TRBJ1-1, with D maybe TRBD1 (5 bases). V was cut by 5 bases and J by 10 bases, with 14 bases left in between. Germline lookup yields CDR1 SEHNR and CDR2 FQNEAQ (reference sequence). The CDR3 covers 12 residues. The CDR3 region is CASSDAGWSAFF. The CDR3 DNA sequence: TGTGCCAGCAGCGACGCAGGGTGGTCAGCTTTCTTT. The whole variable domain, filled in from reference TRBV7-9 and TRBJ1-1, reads DTGVSQNPRHKITKRGQNVTFRCDPISEHNRLYWYRQTLGQGPEFLTYFQNEAQLEKSRLLSDRFSAERPKGSFSTLEIQRTEQGDSAMYLCASSDAGWSAFFGQGTRLTVV.

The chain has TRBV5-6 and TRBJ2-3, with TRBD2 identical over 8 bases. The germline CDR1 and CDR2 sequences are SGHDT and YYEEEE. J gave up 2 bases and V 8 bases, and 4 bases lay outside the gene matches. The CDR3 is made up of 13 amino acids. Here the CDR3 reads CASVAGLTDTQYF. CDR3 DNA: TGTGCCAGTGTAGCGGGGCTCACAGATACGCAGTATTTT.

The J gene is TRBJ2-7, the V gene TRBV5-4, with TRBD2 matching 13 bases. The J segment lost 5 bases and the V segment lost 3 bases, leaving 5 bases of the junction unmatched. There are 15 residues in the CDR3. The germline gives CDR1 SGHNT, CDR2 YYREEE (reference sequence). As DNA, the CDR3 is TGTGCCAGCAGCTCGGAGGGACTAGCGGGAAACGAGCAGTACTTC. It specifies CASSSEGLAGNEQYF.

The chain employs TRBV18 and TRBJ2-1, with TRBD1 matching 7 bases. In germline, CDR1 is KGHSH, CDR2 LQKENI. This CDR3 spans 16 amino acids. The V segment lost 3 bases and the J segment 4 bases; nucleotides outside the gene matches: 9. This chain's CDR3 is CASSPEQGMGYNEQFF. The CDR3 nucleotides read TGTGCCAGCTCACCTGAACAGGGGATGGGGTACAATGAGCAGTTCTTC.

CDR3 region: CATESREVLTGNTIYF. CDR3 bases: TGTGCCACCGAATCTAGGGAGGTTCTTACTGGAAACACCATATATTTT. The chain combines TRBV15 with TRBJ1-3; unclear D gene. The V gene lost 8 bases and the J gene lost 2 bases, with 19 bases spanning the gap. The length of the CDR3 is 16 residues. Per germline, CDR1 LNHNV and CDR2 YYDKDF (reference sequence).

The CDR3 DNA follows: TGTGCCAGCACCCCCGACAGGGGTGGCTATGGCTACACCTTC. Protein: CASTPDRGGYGYTF. The chain links TRBV6-5 to TRBJ1-2; 8 bases line up with TRBD1. Trimming took 7 bases from V and 4 from J; bases not matched to a gene: 8. The CDR3 covers 14 residues. From germline, CDR1 is MNHEY and CDR2 SVGAGI.

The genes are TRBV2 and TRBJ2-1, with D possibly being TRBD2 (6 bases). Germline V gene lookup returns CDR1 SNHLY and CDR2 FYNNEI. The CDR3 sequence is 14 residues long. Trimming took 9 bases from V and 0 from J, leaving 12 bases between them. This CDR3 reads CARTGGSSYNEQFF. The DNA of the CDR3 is TGTGCCAGAACTGGGGGGAGCTCCTACAATGAGCAGTTCTTC.

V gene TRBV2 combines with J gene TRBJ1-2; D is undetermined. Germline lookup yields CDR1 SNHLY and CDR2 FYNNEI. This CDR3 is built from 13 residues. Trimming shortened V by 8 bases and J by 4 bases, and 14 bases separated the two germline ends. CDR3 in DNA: TGTGCCAGCTCCGGAGGCGTCGCCTATGGCTACACCTTC. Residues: CASSGGVAYGYTF.

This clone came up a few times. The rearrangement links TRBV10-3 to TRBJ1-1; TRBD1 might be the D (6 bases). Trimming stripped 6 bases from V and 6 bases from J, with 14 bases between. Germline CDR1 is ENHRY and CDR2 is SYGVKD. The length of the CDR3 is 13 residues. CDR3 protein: CAIRIQGRAEAFF. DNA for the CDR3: TGTGCCATCAGAATTCAGGGGCGGGCTGAAGCTTTCTTT.

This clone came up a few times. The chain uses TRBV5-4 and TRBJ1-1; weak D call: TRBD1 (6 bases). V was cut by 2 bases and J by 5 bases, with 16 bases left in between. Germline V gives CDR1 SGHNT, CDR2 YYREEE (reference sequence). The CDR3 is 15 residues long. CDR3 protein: CASSLNRGGVTEAFF. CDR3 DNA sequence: TGTGCCAGCAGCTTAAACAGAGGGGGTGTGACTGAAGCTTTCTTT.

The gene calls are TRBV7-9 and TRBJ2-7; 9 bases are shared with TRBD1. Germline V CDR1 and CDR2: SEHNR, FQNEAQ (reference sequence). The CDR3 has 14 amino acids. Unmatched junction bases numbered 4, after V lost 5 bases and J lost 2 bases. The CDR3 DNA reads TGTGCCAGCAGCCCACAGGGGGCGCCCTACGAGCAGTACTTC. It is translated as CASSPQGAPYEQYF. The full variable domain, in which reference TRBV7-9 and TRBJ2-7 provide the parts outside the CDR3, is DTGVSQNPRHKITKRGQNVTFRCDPISEHNRLYWYRQTLGQGPEFLTYFQNEAQLEKSRLLSDRFSAERPKGSFSTLEIQRTEQGDSAMYLCASSPQGAPYEQYFGPGTRLTVT.

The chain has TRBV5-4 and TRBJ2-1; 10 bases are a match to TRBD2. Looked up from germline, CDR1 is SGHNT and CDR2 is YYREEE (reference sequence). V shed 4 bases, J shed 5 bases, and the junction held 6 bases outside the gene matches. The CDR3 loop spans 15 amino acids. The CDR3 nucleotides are TGTGCCAGCAGCGTAGGGACTAGCGAGAACAATGAGCAGTTCTTC. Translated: CASSVGTSENNEQFF. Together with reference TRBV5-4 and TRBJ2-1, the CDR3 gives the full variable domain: ETGVTQSPTHLIKTRGQQVTLRCSSQSGHNTVSWYQQALGQGPQFIFQYYREEENGRGNFPPRFSGLQFPNYSSELNVNALELDDSALYLCASSVGTSENNEQFFGPGTRLTVL.

CDR3 sequence (DNA): TGTGCCAGCAGCCCTGGGACAGGGAATCAGCCCCAGCATTTT. This translates into CASSPGTGNQPQHF. V usage is TRBV7-9 and J usage is TRBJ1-5, with 9 bases identical to TRBD1. The J segment lost 4 bases and the V segment lost 5 bases, leaving 3 bases of the junction unmatched. The CDR3 is 14 amino acids. Germline loops: CDR1 SEHNR, CDR2 FQNEAQ (reference sequence).